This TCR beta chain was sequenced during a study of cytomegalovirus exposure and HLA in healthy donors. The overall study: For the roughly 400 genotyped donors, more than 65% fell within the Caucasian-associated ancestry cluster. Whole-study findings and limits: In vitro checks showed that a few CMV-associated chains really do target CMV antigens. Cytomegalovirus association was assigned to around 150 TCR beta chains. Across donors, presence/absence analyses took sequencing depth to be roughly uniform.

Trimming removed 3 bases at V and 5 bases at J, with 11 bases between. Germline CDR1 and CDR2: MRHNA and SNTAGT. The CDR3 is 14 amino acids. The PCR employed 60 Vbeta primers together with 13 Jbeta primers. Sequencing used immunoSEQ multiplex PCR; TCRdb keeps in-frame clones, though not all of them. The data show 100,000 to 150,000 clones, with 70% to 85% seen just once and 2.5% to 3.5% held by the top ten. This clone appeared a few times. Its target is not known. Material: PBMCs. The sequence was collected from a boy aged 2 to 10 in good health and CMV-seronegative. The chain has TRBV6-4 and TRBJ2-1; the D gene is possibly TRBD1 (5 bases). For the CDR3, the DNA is TGTGCCAGCAGTGAAAGCGACAGCCACAATGAGCAGTTCTTC. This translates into CASSESDSHNEQFF.